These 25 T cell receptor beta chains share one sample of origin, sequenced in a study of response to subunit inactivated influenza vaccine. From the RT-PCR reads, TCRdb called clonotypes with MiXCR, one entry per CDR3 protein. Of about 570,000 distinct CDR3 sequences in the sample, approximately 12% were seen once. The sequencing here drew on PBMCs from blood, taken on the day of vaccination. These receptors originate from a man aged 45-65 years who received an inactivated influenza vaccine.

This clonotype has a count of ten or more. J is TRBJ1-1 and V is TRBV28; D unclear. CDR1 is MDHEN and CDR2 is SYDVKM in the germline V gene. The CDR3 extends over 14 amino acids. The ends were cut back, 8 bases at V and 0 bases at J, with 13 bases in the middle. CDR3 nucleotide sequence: TGTGCCAGCCATCAAATCCAGATGAACACTGAAGCTTTCTTT. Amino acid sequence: CASHQIQMNTEAFF. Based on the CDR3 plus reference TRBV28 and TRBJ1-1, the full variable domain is DVKVTQSSRYLVKRTGEKVFLECVQDMDHENMFWYRQDPGLGLRLIYFSYDVKMKEKGDIPEGYSVSREKKERFSLILESASTNQTSMYLCASHQIQMNTEAFFGQGTRLTVV.

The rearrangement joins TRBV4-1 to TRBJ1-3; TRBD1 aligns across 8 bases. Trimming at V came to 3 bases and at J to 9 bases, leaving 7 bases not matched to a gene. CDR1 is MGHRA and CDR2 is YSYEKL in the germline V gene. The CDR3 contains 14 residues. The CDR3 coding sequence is TGCGCCAGCAGCCAGTCCGGACAGGGAGGCACCATATATTTT. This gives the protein CASSQSGQGGTIYF.

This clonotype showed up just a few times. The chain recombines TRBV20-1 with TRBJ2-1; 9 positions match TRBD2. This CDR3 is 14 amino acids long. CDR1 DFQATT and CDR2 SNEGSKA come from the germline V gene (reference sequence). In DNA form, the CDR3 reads TGCAGCGGACGGAGCGGGAGGATGTACAATGAGCAGTTCTTC. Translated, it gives CSGRSGRMYNEQFF.

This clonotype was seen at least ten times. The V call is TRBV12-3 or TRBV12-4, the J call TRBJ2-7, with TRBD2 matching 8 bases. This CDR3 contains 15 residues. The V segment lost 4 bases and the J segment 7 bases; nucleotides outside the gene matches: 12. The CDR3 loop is CASSSPGLGRVEQYF. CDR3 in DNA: TGTGCCAGCAGTTCCCCGGGACTAGGTCGTGTAGAGCAGTACTTC.

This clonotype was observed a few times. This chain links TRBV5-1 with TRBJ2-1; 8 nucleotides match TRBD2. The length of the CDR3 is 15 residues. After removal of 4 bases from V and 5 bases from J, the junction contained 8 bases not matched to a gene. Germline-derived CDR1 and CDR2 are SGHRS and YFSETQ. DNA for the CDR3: TGCGCCAGCAGCCCCCGCGGGGGGCGCGACAATGAGCAGTTCTTC. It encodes CASSPRGGRDNEQFF.

The CDR3 sequence is CASSLAGARSSYGYTF. In DNA, the CDR3 is TGCGCCAGCAGCTTGGCCGGGGCCCGGAGCTCCTATGGCTACACCTTC. The chain couples TRBV5-1 to TRBJ1-2, with D possibly matching TRBD1 (5 bases). Per germline, CDR1 SGHRS and CDR2 YFSETQ. Trimming pared 0 bases from V and 4 bases from J, leaving 16 bases between. This CDR3 comprises 16 residues.

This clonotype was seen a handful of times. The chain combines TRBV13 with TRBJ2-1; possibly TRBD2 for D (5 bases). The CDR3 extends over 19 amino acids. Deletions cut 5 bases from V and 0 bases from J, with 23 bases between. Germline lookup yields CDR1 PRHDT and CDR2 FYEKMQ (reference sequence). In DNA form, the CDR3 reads TGTGCCAGCAGCGTCCCATTCCTCAGGACTGGTTCCTCCTACAATGAGCAGTTCTTC. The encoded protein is CASSVPFLRTGSSYNEQFF.

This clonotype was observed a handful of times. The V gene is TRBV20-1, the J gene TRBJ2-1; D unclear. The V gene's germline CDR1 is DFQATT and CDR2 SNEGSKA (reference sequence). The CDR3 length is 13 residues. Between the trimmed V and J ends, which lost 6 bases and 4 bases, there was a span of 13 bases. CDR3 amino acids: CSALMGWYNEQFF. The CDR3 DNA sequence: TGCAGTGCCCTAATGGGGTGGTACAATGAGCAGTTCTTC.

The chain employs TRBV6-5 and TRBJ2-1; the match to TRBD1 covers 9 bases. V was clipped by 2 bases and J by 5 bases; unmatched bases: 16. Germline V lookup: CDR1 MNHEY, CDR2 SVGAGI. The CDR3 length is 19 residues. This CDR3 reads CASSYEGQGRKRSNNEQFF. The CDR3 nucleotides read TGTGCCAGCAGTTACGAAGGACAGGGGCGAAAAAGGTCCAACAATGAGCAGTTCTTC.

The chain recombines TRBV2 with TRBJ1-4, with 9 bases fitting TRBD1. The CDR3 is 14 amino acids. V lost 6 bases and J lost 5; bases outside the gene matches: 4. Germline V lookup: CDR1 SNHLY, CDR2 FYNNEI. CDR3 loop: CASREQGANEKLFF. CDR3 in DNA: TGTGCCAGCAGAGAACAGGGGGCAAATGAAAAACTGTTTTTT.

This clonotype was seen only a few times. The CDR3 DNA sequence: TGCGCCAGCAGCTTGCCAGAGATCACAGATACGCAGTATTTT. Its protein is CASSLPEITDTQYF. The chain employs TRBV5-1 and TRBJ2-3, with D uncertain. This CDR3 spans 14 amino acids. CDR1 and CDR2 (germline): SGHRS, YFSETQ. V was clipped by 1 base and J by 2 bases, with 8 bases between them.

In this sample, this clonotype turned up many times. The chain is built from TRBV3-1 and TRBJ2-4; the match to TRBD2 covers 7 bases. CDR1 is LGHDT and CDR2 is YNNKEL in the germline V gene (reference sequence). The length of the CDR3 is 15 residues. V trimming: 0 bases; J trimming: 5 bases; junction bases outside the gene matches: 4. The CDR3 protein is CASSQDGLAENIQYF. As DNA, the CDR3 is TGTGCCAGCAGCCAAGATGGTCTAGCGGAAAACATTCAGTACTTC.

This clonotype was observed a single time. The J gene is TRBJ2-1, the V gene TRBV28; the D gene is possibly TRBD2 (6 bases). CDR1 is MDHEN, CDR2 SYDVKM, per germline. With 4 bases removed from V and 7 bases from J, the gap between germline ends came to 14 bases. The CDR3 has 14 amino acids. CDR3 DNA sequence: TGTGCCAGCAGTTGGGGGGTAAATAAGAATGAGCAGTTCTTC. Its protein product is CASSWGVNKNEQFF.

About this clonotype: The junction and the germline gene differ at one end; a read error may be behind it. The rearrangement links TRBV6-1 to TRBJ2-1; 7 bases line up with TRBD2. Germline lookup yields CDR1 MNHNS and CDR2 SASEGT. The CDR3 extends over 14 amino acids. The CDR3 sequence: CASWDYQDYNEQLF. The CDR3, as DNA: TGTGCCAGCTGGGACTACCAAGACTACAATGAGCAGTTGTTC.

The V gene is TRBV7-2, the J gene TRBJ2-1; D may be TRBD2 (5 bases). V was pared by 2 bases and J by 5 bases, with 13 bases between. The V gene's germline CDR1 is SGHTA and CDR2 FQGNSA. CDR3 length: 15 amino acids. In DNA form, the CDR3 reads TGTGCCAGCAGCTTATCCGGACTTGATAACAATGAGCAGTTCTTC. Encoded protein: CASSLSGLDNNEQFF.

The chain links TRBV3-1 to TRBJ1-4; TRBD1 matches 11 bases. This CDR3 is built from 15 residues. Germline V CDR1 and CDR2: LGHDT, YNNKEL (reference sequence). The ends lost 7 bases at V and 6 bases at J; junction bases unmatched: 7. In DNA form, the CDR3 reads TGTGCCAGCAACGACGAGGACAGGGGGCATGAAAAACTGTTTTTT. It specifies CASNDEDRGHEKLFF.

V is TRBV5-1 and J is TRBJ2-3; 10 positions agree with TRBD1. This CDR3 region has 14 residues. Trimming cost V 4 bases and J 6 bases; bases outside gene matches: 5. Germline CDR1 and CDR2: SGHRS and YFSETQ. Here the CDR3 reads CASSPGTGVDTQYF. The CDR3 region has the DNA TGCGCCAGCAGCCCGGGGACAGGGGTTGATACGCAGTATTTT.

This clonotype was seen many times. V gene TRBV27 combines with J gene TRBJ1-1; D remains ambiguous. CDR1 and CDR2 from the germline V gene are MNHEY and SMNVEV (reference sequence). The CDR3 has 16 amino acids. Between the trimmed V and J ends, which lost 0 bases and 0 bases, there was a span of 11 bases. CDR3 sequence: CASSLSQNFMNTEAFF. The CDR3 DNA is TGTGCCAGCAGTTTATCACAGAATTTTATGAACACTGAAGCTTTCTTT.

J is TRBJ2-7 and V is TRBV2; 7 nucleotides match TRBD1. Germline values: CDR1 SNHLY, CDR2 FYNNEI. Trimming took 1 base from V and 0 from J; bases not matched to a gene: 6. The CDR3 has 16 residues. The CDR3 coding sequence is TGTGCCAGCAGTGAAGGGCCGGGACAGAGCTCCTACGAGCAGTACTTC. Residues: CASSEGPGQSSYEQYF.

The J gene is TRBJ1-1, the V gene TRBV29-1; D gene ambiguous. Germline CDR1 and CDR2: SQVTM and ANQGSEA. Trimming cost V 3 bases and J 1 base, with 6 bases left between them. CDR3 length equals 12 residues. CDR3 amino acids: CSVDLENTEAFF. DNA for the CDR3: TGCAGCGTTGACCTAGAGAACACTGAAGCTTTCTTT. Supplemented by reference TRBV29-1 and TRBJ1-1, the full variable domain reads SAVISQKPSRDICQRGTSLTIQCQVDSQVTMMFWYRQQPGQSLTLIATANQGSEATYESGFVIDKFPISRPNLTFSTLTVSNMSPEDSSIYLCSVDLENTEAFFGQGTRLTVV.

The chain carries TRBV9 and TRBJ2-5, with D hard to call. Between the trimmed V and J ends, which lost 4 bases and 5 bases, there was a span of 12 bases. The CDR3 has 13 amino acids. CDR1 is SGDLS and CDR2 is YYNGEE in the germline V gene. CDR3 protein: CASSPRPGETQYF. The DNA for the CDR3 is TGTGCCAGCAGCCCCAGACCCGGGGAGACCCAGTACTTC.

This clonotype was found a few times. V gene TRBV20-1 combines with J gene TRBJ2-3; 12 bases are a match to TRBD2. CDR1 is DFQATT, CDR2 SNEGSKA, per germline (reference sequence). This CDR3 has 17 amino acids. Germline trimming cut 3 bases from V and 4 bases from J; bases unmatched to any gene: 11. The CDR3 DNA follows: TGCAGTGCTAGGATCCTCCTAGCGGGGGGGTGGTCAGATACGCAGTATTTT. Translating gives CSARILLAGGWSDTQYF.

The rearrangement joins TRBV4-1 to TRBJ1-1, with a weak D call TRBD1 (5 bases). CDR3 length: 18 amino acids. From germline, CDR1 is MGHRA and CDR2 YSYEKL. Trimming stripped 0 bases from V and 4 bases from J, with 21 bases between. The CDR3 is CASSQDPLDRRGSTEAFF. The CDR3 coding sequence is TGCGCCAGCAGCCAAGATCCCTTAGACCGTCGGGGGAGCACTGAAGCTTTCTTT.

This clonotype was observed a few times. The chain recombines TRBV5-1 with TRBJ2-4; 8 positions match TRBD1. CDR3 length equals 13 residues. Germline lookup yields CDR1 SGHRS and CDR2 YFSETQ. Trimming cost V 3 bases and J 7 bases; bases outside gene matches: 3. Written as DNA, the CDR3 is TGCGCCAGCAGCTATGGGACAGGCAACATTCAGTACTTC. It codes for CASSYGTGNIQYF.

In nucleotides, the CDR3 is TGTGCCAGCAGCCAAGGGGACAGTACTAACTATGGCTACACCTTC. Its translation: CASSQGDSTNYGYTF. The genes are TRBV3-1 and TRBJ1-2, with 7 bases fitting TRBD1. CDR1 and CDR2 (germline): LGHDT, YNNKEL (reference sequence). This CDR3 has 15 amino acids. Trimming at V came to 1 base and at J to 0 bases, leaving 2 bases not matched to a gene.